This entry lists 3 T cell receptor beta chains sequenced from one sample in a study of cytomegalovirus exposure and HLA in healthy donors (dated by TCRdb to the late 2010s). To prepare the library, the immunoSEQ multiplex PCR assay was applied. For the multiplex PCR, a mixture combining 60 forward primers for TCR Vbeta segments and 13 reverse primers for TCR Jbeta segments was used. The source is immuneACCESS, and TCRdb retained only in-frame sequences with V and J called. Part of the clones is not carried over; for the studies checked, unresolved V genes explain less than half of this, and the remainder is unexplained. This sample gives around 180,000 clones in total; about 76% of them show up just once. Roughly 1.6% of the sample comes from the top ten. Sequenced material: PBMCs. All receptors come from a woman in her forties or fifties in good health and CMV-seronegative.

The chain recombines TRBV27 with TRBJ2-6; D ambiguous. From germline, CDR1 is MNHEY and CDR2 SMNVEV (reference sequence). Trimming removed 3 bases at V and 0 bases at J, with 6 bases between. This CDR3 is built from 15 residues. CDR3 DNA sequence: TGTGCCAGCAGTTTTGTCCGCTCTGGGGCCAACGTCCTGACTTTC. It yields the protein CASSFVRSGANVLTF.

The V call is TRBV19, the J call TRBJ1-5; 8 positions agree with TRBD1. The CDR3 loop spans 15 amino acids. V was clipped by 3 bases and J by 4 bases; unmatched bases: 5. Germline V CDR1 and CDR2: LNHDA, SQIVND (reference sequence). In nucleotides, the CDR3 is TGTGCCAGTAGTATCCAGGGGGCGAGGAATCAGCCCCAGCATTTT. This gives the protein CASSIQGARNQPQHF.

This clone was seen only once. The V gene is TRBV7-2, the J gene TRBJ2-5; D is perhaps TRBD1 (6 bases). V gave up 5 bases and J gave up 2 bases, with 12 bases separating them. CDR1 SGHTA and CDR2 FQGNSA come from the germline V gene. CDR3 length: 14 amino acids. CDR3 sequence (DNA): TGTGCCAGCAGCCTACAGGGATATCAAGAGACCCAGTACTTC. Translating gives CASSLQGYQETQYF.